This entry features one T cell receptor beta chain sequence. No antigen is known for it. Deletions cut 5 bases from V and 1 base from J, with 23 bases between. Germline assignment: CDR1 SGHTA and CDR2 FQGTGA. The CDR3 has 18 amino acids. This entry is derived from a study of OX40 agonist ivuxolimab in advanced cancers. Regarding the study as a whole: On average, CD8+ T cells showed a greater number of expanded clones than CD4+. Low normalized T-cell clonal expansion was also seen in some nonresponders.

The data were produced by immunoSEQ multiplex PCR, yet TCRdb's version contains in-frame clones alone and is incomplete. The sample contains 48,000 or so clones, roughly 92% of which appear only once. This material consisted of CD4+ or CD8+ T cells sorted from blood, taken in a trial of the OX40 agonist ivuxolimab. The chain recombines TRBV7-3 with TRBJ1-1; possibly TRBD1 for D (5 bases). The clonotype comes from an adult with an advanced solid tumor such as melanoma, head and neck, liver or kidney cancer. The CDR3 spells CASSPLYVAGPRNTEAFF. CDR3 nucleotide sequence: TGTGCCAGCAGCCCTCTTTACGTTGCAGGGCCGAGGAACACTGAAGCTTTCTTT.